A single sample gave rise to the 30 T cell receptor beta chains below, sequenced in a study of shared clonotypes between healthy human individuals. Only CD45RO-negative cells positively selected for CCR7 counted as naive CD8 cells, so terminally differentiated effector memory CD45RA+ cells were excluded. The repertoire was sequenced with immunoSEQ multiplex PCR; TCRdb's copy has only in-frame clones and lacks some. This sample has a few million clones; over 85% occur once, and the top ten carry more than 1.5%. Sequences were obtained from naive CD8+ T cells from PBMCs. Every receptor here comes from a man aged 18 to 30 in good health. Some clones in this sample may be carry-over from other donors' samples.

The CDR3 loop is CASSQGGAGPLYEQYF. CDR3 nucleotide sequence: TGTGCCAGCAGCCAGGGGGGAGCGGGACCCCTTTACGAGCAGTACTTC. The rearrangement joins TRBV7-2 to TRBJ2-7; D could derive from TRBD1 or TRBD2 (7 bases each). This CDR3 is built from 16 residues. Trimming cost V 5 bases and J 4 bases, with 21 bases left between them. Looked up from germline, CDR1 is SGHTA and CDR2 is FQGNSA.

This clone has only one observation. The DNA for the CDR3 is TGTGCCAGCAGTTTAGAGTCCAGCGGGAGCGTATCCGGGGAGCTGTTTTTT. Its protein product is CASSLESSGSVSGELFF. The chain carries TRBV28 and TRBJ2-2; TRBD2 agrees at 8 bases. Germline CDR1 MDHEN, CDR2 SYDVKM. V lost 2 bases to trimming and J lost 6 bases; unmatched junction nucleotides: 11. The CDR3 is 17 residues long.

The chain is built from TRBV2 and TRBJ2-5, with 7 nucleotides matching TRBD2. The end of the DNA aligns better with TRBJ2-7, so the J call may be wrong. The germline CDR1 and CDR2 sequences are SNHLY and FYNNEI. The CDR3 spans 13 residues. The CDR3 nucleotides read TGTGCCAGCAGGGCGGGAGAGGGATACGAGCAGTACTTC. It is translated as CASRAGEGYEQYF.

This chain joins TRBV6-1 and TRBJ2-5, with D maybe TRBD2 (6 bases). Looked up from germline, CDR1 is MNHNS and CDR2 is SASEGT. The CDR3 loop spans 14 amino acids. Trimming stripped 6 bases from V and 0 bases from J, with 11 bases between. CDR3 sequence reads: CASSLAAYQETQYF. The CDR3 DNA sequence: TGTGCCAGCAGCTTAGCGGCGTACCAAGAGACCCAGTACTTC.

The chain has TRBV28 and TRBJ2-5; D is perhaps TRBD2 (6 bases). Trimming cost V 4 bases and J 2 bases, with 11 bases left between them. The germline V gene has CDR1 MDHEN and CDR2 SYDVKM. This CDR3 has 14 residues. The CDR3 sequence: CASSSPTSQETQYF. The CDR3, as DNA: TGTGCCAGCAGTTCTCCGACTAGTCAAGAGACCCAGTACTTC. The full variable domain, rest sourced from reference TRBV28 and TRBJ2-5, is DVKVTQSSRYLVKRTGEKVFLECVQDMDHENMFWYRQDPGLGLRLIYFSYDVKMKEKGDIPEGYSVSREKKERFSLILESASTNQTSMYLCASSSPTSQETQYFGPGTRLLVL.

V and J are TRBV19 and TRBJ2-3; D is unclear. The CDR3 is 17 amino acids. Germline loops: CDR1 LNHDA, CDR2 SQIVND (reference sequence). V was shortened by 4 bases and J by 1 base, with 18 bases between the two germline ends. The CDR3 nucleotides read TGTGCCAGTAGTACTTGGCCCCCGAACGCGCGCACAGATACGCAGTATTTT. Translating gives CASSTWPPNARTDTQYF.

The chain combines TRBV5-1 with TRBJ2-7, with a tentative D call TRBD1 (6 bases). CDR3 length: 15 residues. Germline loops: CDR1 SGHRS, CDR2 YFSETQ. The germline V and J ends were trimmed by 7 bases and 3 bases, with 20 bases remaining between them. CDR3 DNA sequence: TGCGCCAGCGGACCCCGGGACACCAACTACTACGAGCAGTACTTC. Translating it yields CASGPRDTNYYEQYF.

J is TRBJ2-7 and V is TRBV4-1; 8 bases map to TRBD1. This CDR3 region has 15 residues. Germline-derived CDR1 and CDR2 are MGHRA and YSYEKL. V was clipped by 1 base and J by 4 bases; unmatched bases: 6. CDR3 region: CASSQVGQGAYEQYF. The CDR3 nucleotides are TGCGCCAGCAGCCAAGTGGGGCAGGGGGCGTACGAGCAGTACTTC.

V gene TRBV7-8 combines with J gene TRBJ2-7; D ambiguous. The germline V gene has CDR1 SGHVS and CDR2 FQNEAQ. Trimming left V 0 bases short and J 6 bases short, with 9 bases between. The CDR3 loop spans 13 amino acids. The CDR3 spells CASSLARWTEQYF. The CDR3 DNA reads as TGTGCCAGCAGCTTAGCCAGGTGGACCGAGCAGTACTTC.

The V call is TRBV29-1, the J call TRBJ1-2; TRBD1 aligns across 10 bases. V gave up 7 bases and J gave up 10 bases; unmatched junction bases: 9. CDR3 length: 12 amino acids. Germline CDR1 is SQVTM and CDR2 is ANQGSEA. The CDR3 region is CSGETGGVDYTF. The DNA of the CDR3 is TGCAGCGGGGAGACAGGGGGCGTTGACTACACCTTC.

This clone was detected only once. The chain employs TRBV2 and TRBJ2-3, with 7 bases fitting TRBD1. CDR1 and CDR2 (germline): SNHLY, FYNNEI. There are 16 residues in the CDR3. The V and J ends lost 6 bases and 1 base, in that order; junction bases with no gene match: 10. DNA of the CDR3: TGTGCCAGCAGCGAGGGGACAGCTAGCCGCACAGATACGCAGTATTTT. Protein: CASSEGTASRTDTQYF.

The V gene is TRBV4-1, the J gene TRBJ2-1, with D possibly TRBD2 on 5 matching bases. The ends were cut back, 4 bases at V and 0 bases at J, with 16 bases in the middle. The germline gives CDR1 MGHRA, CDR2 YSYEKL. The CDR3 extends over 17 amino acids. The CDR3 bases are TGCGCCAGCAGCCGATTGATGCGGGTGAGCTCCTACAATGAGCAGTTCTTC. This codes for CASSRLMRVSSYNEQFF.

The V and J genes are TRBV28 and TRBJ1-5; a weak D match, TRBD1 (6 bases). V lost 6 bases and J 4 bases, leaving 13 bases between the germline ends. The germline CDR1 and CDR2 sequences are MDHEN and SYDVKM. The CDR3 loop spans 14 amino acids. The CDR3 is CASRSVRGNQPQHF. The CDR3 DNA reads as TGTGCCAGCAGGAGTGTAAGGGGGAATCAGCCCCAGCATTTT.

The genes are TRBV29-1 and TRBJ2-7, with TRBD1 as a possible D gene (5 bases). With 4 bases removed from V and 7 bases from J, the gap between germline ends came to 29 bases. CDR3 length: 17 amino acids. Germline lookup yields CDR1 SQVTM and CDR2 ANQGSEA. The CDR3 protein is CSVVLGAASKSYGEQYF. The CDR3 DNA is TGCAGCGTTGTCTTAGGGGCAGCCTCCAAGTCCTACGGGGAGCAGTACTTC.

The chain carries TRBV30 and TRBJ2-7; D might be TRBD2 (6 bases). V lost 8 bases to trimming and J lost 0 bases, with 11 bases between them. The CDR3 runs to 12 residues. CDR1 GTSNPN and CDR2 SVGIG come from the germline V gene (reference sequence). CDR3 region: CAAGLLSYEQYF. The CDR3 DNA is TGTGCCGCGGGGCTGCTCTCCTACGAGCAGTACTTC.

The gene calls are TRBV7-8 and TRBJ2-1; D may be TRBD2 (6 bases). This CDR3 has 16 residues. Trimming cost V 5 bases and J 6 bases, with 20 bases left between them. From germline, CDR1 is SGHVS and CDR2 FQNEAQ. This chain's CDR3 is CASSTIQGGPRNEQFF. The CDR3 region has the DNA TGTGCCAGCAGCACCATCCAGGGAGGTCCACGCAATGAGCAGTTCTTC.

This clone came up once. The chain couples TRBV7-2 to TRBJ1-1, with a possible D match to TRBD1 (5 bases). The CDR3 length is 16 residues. V dropped 1 base and J dropped 0 bases, with 12 bases sitting between them. Germline values: CDR1 SGHTA, CDR2 FQGNSA. The CDR3 nucleotides are TGTGCCAGCAGCTTAGTCCAGGGTATCATGAACACTGAAGCTTTCTTT. Protein product: CASSLVQGIMNTEAFF.

The chain is built from TRBV7-2 and TRBJ2-7, with 7 nucleotides matching TRBD1. The trim removed 4 bases at V and 3 bases at J, leaving 12 bases unmatched. CDR3 length: 16 amino acids. CDR1 SGHTA and CDR2 FQGNSA come from the germline V gene. In nucleotides, the CDR3 is TGTGCCAGCAGCTCCTACAGGGGACGGGGACACTACGAGCAGTACTTC. Protein: CASSSYRGRGHYEQYF.

The chain links TRBV28 to TRBJ2-5; D might be TRBD1 or TRBD2, each matching 6 bases. Germline V gives CDR1 MDHEN, CDR2 SYDVKM. CDR3 length: 15 residues. Trimming took off 2 bases at V and 4 bases at J, with 14 bases between the two ends. CDR3 sequence (DNA): TGTGCCAGCAGTTTAAAAGTGGGGGGCTTAGAGACCCAGTACTTC. Protein sequence: CASSLKVGGLETQYF.

This rearrangement joins TRBV4-1 to TRBJ2-4, with 16 bases fitting TRBD2. The CDR3 contains 17 residues. V gave up 2 bases and J gave up 7 bases; unmatched junction bases: 5. CDR1 MGHRA and CDR2 YSYEKL come from the germline V gene. The CDR3 region is CASSQIGTSGRGNIQYF. DNA for the CDR3: TGCGCCAGCAGCCAAATTGGGACTAGCGGGAGGGGGAACATTCAGTACTTC.

This rearrangement joins TRBV6-6 to TRBJ2-2; no definite D call. CDR1 and CDR2 from the germline V gene are MNHNY and SVGAGI (reference sequence). The CDR3 has 12 amino acids. V lost 6 bases and J lost 7, with 9 bases in between. The chain's CDR3 is CASSPGVGELFF. The CDR3 nucleotides read TGTGCCAGCAGCCCAGGAGTCGGGGAGCTGTTTTTT.

The rearrangement uses TRBV9 and TRBJ2-2, with no clear D. The CDR3 length is 14 residues. Germline V lookup: CDR1 SGDLS, CDR2 YYNGEE. The germline V and J ends were trimmed by 2 bases and 1 base, with 6 bases remaining between them. The CDR3 DNA sequence: TGTGCCAGCAGCGTTCACAGGAACACCGGGGAGCTGTTTTTT. It codes for CASSVHRNTGELFF. The complete variable domain, with remaining parts taken from reference TRBV9 and TRBJ2-2, reads DSGVTQTPKHLITATGQRVTLRCSPRSGDLSVYWYQQSLDQGLQFLIQYYNGEERAKGNILERFSAQQFPDLHSELNLSSLELGDSALYFCASSVHRNTGELFFGEGSRLTVL.

V and J are TRBV27 and TRBJ2-5; a weak D match, TRBD1 (6 bases). Between the trimmed V and J ends, which lost 0 bases and 5 bases, there was a span of 13 bases. The CDR3 extends over 15 amino acids. The germline CDR1 and CDR2 sequences are MNHEY and SMNVEV (reference sequence). The CDR3 loop is CASSLSKGELETQYF. CDR3 sequence (DNA): TGTGCCAGCAGTTTATCGAAGGGGGAATTGGAGACCCAGTACTTC.

With regard to this clone: Other nucleotide sequences from this sample produce the same CDR3. The V gene is TRBV7-9, the J gene TRBJ2-7; D is ambiguous. Germline V CDR1 and CDR2: SEHNR, FQNEAQ (reference sequence). Between the trimmed V and J ends, which lost 4 bases and 2 bases, there was a span of 6 bases. The CDR3 runs 12 residues. CDR3 sequence: CASSWGTYEQYF. The CDR3 DNA reads TGTGCCAGCAGCTGGGGAACCTACGAGCAGTACTTC.

As concerns this clone: The identical CDR3 is also encoded by other nucleotide sequences in the sample. The V call is TRBV28, the J call TRBJ2-7; a possible D gene is TRBD1 (5 bases). This CDR3 contains 14 residues. V shed 2 bases and J shed 2 bases, with 10 bases lying between them. Germline V gene sequence: CDR1 MDHEN, CDR2 SYDVKM. The CDR3 DNA reads TGTGCCAGCAGTTTAGGTCAGGGTCCCTACGAGCAGTACTTC. This gives the protein CASSLGQGPYEQYF.

The chain carries TRBV28 and TRBJ2-2; no firm D call. The length of the CDR3 is 15 residues. Trimming left V 5 bases short and J 4 bases short, with 14 bases between. Germline loops: CDR1 MDHEN, CDR2 SYDVKM. The CDR3 region is CASSPLGLGTGELFF. CDR3 bases: TGTGCCAGCAGTCCCCTGGGATTGGGCACCGGGGAGCTGTTTTTT.

Points on this clone: Other DNA sequences of this sample code for an identical CDR3. The V call is TRBV9, the J call TRBJ2-5; D remains unclear. In germline, CDR1 is SGDLS, CDR2 YYNGEE. V was cut by 0 bases and J by 1 base, with 10 bases left in between. The CDR3 length is 15 residues. The CDR3 protein is CASSVGGRTQETQYF. CDR3 nucleotide sequence: TGTGCCAGCAGCGTAGGAGGCAGGACCCAAGAGACCCAGTACTTC. The complete variable domain, with remaining parts taken from reference TRBV9 and TRBJ2-5, reads DSGVTQTPKHLITATGQRVTLRCSPRSGDLSVYWYQQSLDQGLQFLIQYYNGEERAKGNILERFSAQQFPDLHSELNLSSLELGDSALYFCASSVGGRTQETQYFGPGTRLLVL.

The V call is TRBV4-3, the J call TRBJ2-1, with D perhaps TRBD2 (6 bases). Per the germline V gene, CDR1 is LGHNA and CDR2 is YSLEER. V gave up 0 bases and J gave up 3 bases, with 12 bases separating them. The CDR3 loop spans 16 amino acids. CDR3 nucleotide sequence: TGCGCCAGCAGCCAAGATCGCGGGACCGACTACAATGAGCAGTTCTTC. This translates into CASSQDRGTDYNEQFF.

The rearrangement joins TRBV19 to TRBJ2-1, with D possibly matching TRBD2 (5 bases). CDR3 length equals 15 residues. The V gene lost 3 bases and the J gene lost 3 bases, with 12 bases spanning the gap. The V gene's germline CDR1 is LNHDA and CDR2 SQIVND (reference sequence). The DNA for the CDR3 is TGTGCCAGTAGTATGGATGCTAGCAGCTACAATGAGCAGTTCTTC. Its translation is CASSMDASSYNEQFF.

The chain links TRBV5-8 to TRBJ1-2; D remains unclear. Looked up from germline, CDR1 is SGHTS and CDR2 is YDEGEE. This CDR3 spans 14 amino acids. The V end was cut by 1 base, the J end by 4 bases, with 11 bases between. This CDR3 reads CASSLLMGSYGYTF. The CDR3 DNA reads TGTGCCAGCAGCTTGTTGATGGGATCCTATGGCTACACCTTC.